This entry lists 19 T cell receptor beta chains sequenced from one sample in a study of control samples from healthy donors and cancer patients. The table came from immunoSEQ multiplex PCR; TCRdb's copy has only in-frame clones and leaves some out. Of around 150,000 clones listed, around 90% are singletons. The sample consisted of blood. These receptors came from a man younger than 35 in good health.

The rearrangement joins TRBV28 to TRBJ1-1; 7 bases align to TRBD1. There are 15 residues in the CDR3. With V trimmed by 2 bases and J by 6 bases, 9 bases remained unmatched. Germline V gene data show CDR1 as MDHEN and CDR2 as SYDVKM. The CDR3 DNA reads as TGTGCCAGCAGTTTAGGGGGGACAGCCCGACCTGAAGCTTTCTTT. This translates into CASSLGGTARPEAFF.

This chain joins TRBV9 and TRBJ1-4, with 7 bases lining up with TRBD1. Trimming at V came to 5 bases and at J to 5 bases, leaving 6 bases not matched to a gene. This CDR3 has 14 amino acids. Germline assignment: CDR1 SGDLS and CDR2 YYNGEE. The CDR3 nucleotides are TGTGCCAGCAGTGGACAGGAGGGGAATGAAAAACTGTTTTTT. This gives the protein CASSGQEGNEKLFF.

The chain joins TRBV19 to TRBJ1-5; D remains ambiguous. V was shortened by 4 bases and J by 1 base, with 14 bases between the two germline ends. CDR3 size: 16 residues. CDR1 and CDR2 from the germline V gene are LNHDA and SQIVND (reference sequence). The CDR3 sequence: CASSTRDPGSNQPQHF. The CDR3 DNA reads TGTGCCAGTAGTACCCGTGACCCCGGCAGCAATCAGCCCCAGCATTTT.

The chain combines TRBV5-6 with TRBJ2-5; TRBD1 matches at 10 bases. This CDR3 is 14 amino acids long. CDR1 is SGHDT, CDR2 YYEEEE, per germline. V shed 5 bases, J shed 5 bases, and the junction held 6 bases outside the gene matches. CDR3 bases: TGTGCCAGCAGGGGACAGGGGCGCGGGGAGACCCAGTACTTC. It encodes CASRGQGRGETQYF.

V usage is TRBV6-5 and J usage is TRBJ1-1, with a possible D match to TRBD1 (5 bases). Trimming took 8 bases from V and 8 from J, leaving 12 bases between them. This CDR3 has 11 amino acids. CDR1 is MNHEY, CDR2 SVGAGI, per germline. The CDR3 DNA follows: TGTGCCAGCCCGGGGGAGTTGGAAGCTTTCTTT. Amino acid sequence: CASPGELEAFF.

The chain employs TRBV6-5 and TRBJ1-1, with no clear D. CDR3 size: 14 residues. The germline V gene encodes CDR1 MNHEY and CDR2 SVGAGI. With 6 bases removed from V and 5 bases from J, the gap between germline ends came to 16 bases. In DNA form, the CDR3 reads TGTGCCAGCAGCTCCCGACGGCTGGGGACTGAAGCTTTCTTT. Translation gives CASSSRRLGTEAFF.

The genes are TRBV5-1 and TRBJ2-4, with D possibly TRBD2 on 5 matching bases. This CDR3 is 14 amino acids long. V dropped 7 bases and J dropped 1 base, with 12 bases sitting between them. Germline V gives CDR1 SGHRS, CDR2 YFSETQ. CDR3 nucleotide sequence: TGCGCCAGCTCACAAGAGGGTGCCAAAAACATTCAGTACTTC. Translation gives CASSQEGAKNIQYF.

The CDR3 loop reads CASSLRLLGELSLGGYTF. The CDR3 DNA reads TGCGCCAGCAGCTTGCGCCTCCTCGGGGAGCTGTCCCTGGGCGGCTACACCTTC. The V and J genes are TRBV5-1 and TRBJ1-2; D unresolved. Germline V CDR1 and CDR2: SGHRS, YFSETQ. Between the trimmed V and J ends, which lost 1 base and 8 bases, there was a span of 27 bases. The CDR3 extends over 18 amino acids.

The CDR3 protein is CASSPGQSNEQFF. In DNA, the CDR3 is TGTGCCAGCAGCCCGGGACAGTCCAATGAGCAGTTCTTC. V gene TRBV6-6 combines with J gene TRBJ2-1, with TRBD1 matching 7 bases. Trimming removed 6 bases from V and 6 bases from J; junction bases left unmatched: 5. In germline, CDR1 is MNHNY, CDR2 SVGAGI (reference sequence). CDR3 length equals 13 residues.

This rearrangement joins TRBV29-1 to TRBJ1-1; 8 bases align to TRBD1. V lost 5 bases and J lost 4; bases outside the gene matches: 12. Germline V gives CDR1 SQVTM, CDR2 ANQGSEA. CDR3 length: 15 residues. CDR3 DNA sequence: TGCAGCGTTCCTCTACCCAGGGGGCTCGGCACTGAAGCTTTCTTT. It specifies CSVPLPRGLGTEAFF.

The chain is built from TRBV7-2 and TRBJ2-1; D gene unclear. Trimming cost V 5 bases and J 1 base, with 12 bases left between them. CDR1 is SGHTA, CDR2 FQGNSA, per germline. CDR3 length: 15 residues. Written as DNA, the CDR3 is TGTGCCAGCAGCCAACAGCGACGATCCTACAATGAGCAGTTCTTC. Protein sequence: CASSQQRRSYNEQFF.

This CDR3 reads CASRDRSQTNTEAFF. In nucleotides, the CDR3 is TGTGCCAGCAGAGACAGGAGTCAGACGAACACTGAAGCTTTCTTT. The rearrangement joins TRBV2 to TRBJ1-1; perhaps TRBD1 as D (6 bases). V was pared by 6 bases and J by 1 base, with 15 bases between. The CDR3 has 15 residues. Germline CDR1 reads SNHLY; CDR2 reads FYNNEI.

The chain recombines TRBV7-3 with TRBJ2-1; 10 bases are shared with TRBD2. V lost 5 bases to trimming and J lost 9 bases; unmatched junction nucleotides: 10. This CDR3 is 15 amino acids long. Germline V lookup: CDR1 SGHTA, CDR2 FQGTGA. As DNA, the CDR3 is TGTGCCAGCAGCCCGAGCGGGGGGGCCGTAGGTGAGCAGTTCTTC. It codes for CASSPSGGAVGEQFF.

The chain combines TRBV7-2 with TRBJ1-1; TRBD1 matches at 10 bases. J was trimmed by 6 bases and V by 3 bases; bases with no gene match: 4. Germline-derived CDR1 and CDR2 are SGHTA and FQGNSA. This CDR3 has 14 amino acids. The DNA for the CDR3 is TGTGCCAGCAGCTTCAGCGGGACAGGGGCTGAAGCTTTCTTT. Protein: CASSFSGTGAEAFF.

The chain uses TRBV13 and TRBJ1-3; D is ambiguous. Germline V gene sequence: CDR1 PRHDT, CDR2 FYEKMQ (reference sequence). Trimming shortened V by 2 bases and J by 0 bases, and 11 bases separated the two germline ends. This CDR3 has 16 residues. This chain's CDR3 is CASSLTGLDSGNTIYF. Written as DNA, the CDR3 is TGTGCCAGCAGCTTAACCGGACTGGACTCTGGAAACACCATATATTTT.

The chain links TRBV27 to TRBJ2-7; possible D gene TRBD1, 6 bases. Trimming shortened V by 0 bases and J by 5 bases, and 14 bases separated the two germline ends. CDR3 length equals 15 residues. Germline assignment: CDR1 MNHEY and CDR2 SMNVEV (reference sequence). In DNA, the CDR3 is TGTGCCAGCAGTTTATCGAGGGGGAGTAAAAACGAGCAGTACTTC. It is translated as CASSLSRGSKNEQYF.

This clone has only a few counts. The chain is built from TRBV7-3 and TRBJ1-3; TRBD1 agrees at 8 bases. The germline V gene encodes CDR1 SGHTA and CDR2 FQGTGA. The V gene end was trimmed by 2 bases and the J gene end by 10 bases; junction bases not matched to a gene: 10. The CDR3 runs to 15 residues. The CDR3 here is CASSLLAQGETTIYF. In DNA, the CDR3 is TGTGCCAGCAGCTTATTAGCACAGGGGGAAACAACCATATATTTT.

This rearrangement joins TRBV19 to TRBJ1-5, with no clear D. This CDR3 contains 14 residues. Per the germline V gene, CDR1 is LNHDA and CDR2 is SQIVND (reference sequence). V lost 4 bases to trimming and J lost 3 bases, with 10 bases between them. This CDR3 reads CASSTPRNNQPQHF. DNA for the CDR3: TGTGCCAGTAGTACACCGAGGAACAATCAGCCCCAGCATTTT.

This chain links TRBV19 with TRBJ2-3, with TRBD1 matching over 10 bases. The CDR3 covers 14 residues. Trimming at V came to 6 bases and at J to 3 bases, leaving 3 bases not matched to a gene. The V gene's germline CDR1 is LNHDA and CDR2 SQIVND (reference sequence). The CDR3 here is CASRSGQGTDTQYF. The CDR3 DNA sequence: TGTGCCAGTAGATCGGGACAGGGGACAGATACGCAGTATTTT.